These 19 T cell receptor beta chains came from one sample sequenced in a study of cytomegalovirus exposure and HLA in healthy donors. Primers for the PCR totalled 60 Vbeta and 13 Jbeta. Profiled with immunoSEQ multiplex PCR; TCRdb holds only in-frame clones, not every one. In all, the sample yields around 130,000 clones. Sequencing used PBMCs. The receptors were gathered from a woman in her sixties in good health and CMV-seronegative.

CDR3 sequence: CASSYNRQGAEAFF. The DNA of the CDR3 is TGTGCCAGCAGTTACAACAGACAGGGCGCTGAAGCTTTCTTT. The J gene is TRBJ1-1, the V gene TRBV6-5, with 7 bases lining up with TRBD1. The CDR3 totals 14 residues. Per germline, CDR1 MNHEY and CDR2 SVGAGI. Trimming at V came to 2 bases and at J to 6 bases, leaving 6 bases not matched to a gene.

The chain carries TRBV5-1 and TRBJ2-7; 10 nucleotides line up with TRBD2. This CDR3 region has 15 residues. V lost 0 bases and J lost 6; bases outside the gene matches: 6. Germline values: CDR1 SGHRS, CDR2 YFSETQ. DNA for the CDR3: TGCGCCAGCAGCTTGGCCCTAGCGGGAGACAGCGAGCAGTACTTC. It yields the protein CASSLALAGDSEQYF.

This chain joins TRBV9 and TRBJ2-1; 9 bases are shared with TRBD1. The CDR3 has 16 amino acids. Germline values: CDR1 SGDLS, CDR2 YYNGEE. Trimming took 4 bases from V and 8 from J; bases not matched to a gene: 13. CDR3 protein: CASSSLRDREGDEQFF. In nucleotides, the CDR3 is TGTGCCAGCAGCTCGCTCCGGGACAGGGAAGGGGATGAGCAGTTCTTC.

A word on this clone: Other DNA sequences in the same sample also yield this CDR3. The chain is built from TRBV6-1 and TRBJ1-2; D is possibly TRBD1 (6 bases). With 5 bases removed from V and 2 bases from J, the gap between germline ends came to 9 bases. CDR3 size: 13 residues. CDR1 and CDR2 (germline): MNHNS, SASEGT. The CDR3 DNA sequence: TGTGCCAGCAGTTCTACAGGGAACTATGGCTACACCTTC. It specifies CASSSTGNYGYTF.

The rearrangement joins TRBV7-8 to TRBJ2-1, with 7 bases matching TRBD1. Germline V gene sequence: CDR1 SGHVS, CDR2 FQNEAQ. CDR3 length: 17 residues. V lost 1 base to trimming and J lost 3 bases; unmatched junction nucleotides: 9. DNA for the CDR3: TGTGCCAGCAGCTTAGAAAGGGGGACAGCTGTCTACAATGAGCAGTTCTTC. This codes for CASSLERGTAVYNEQFF.

This sequence joins TRBV19 and TRBJ2-7; 9 bases are a match to TRBD1. Per the germline V gene, CDR1 is LNHDA and CDR2 is SQIVND (reference sequence). Losses at the gene ends were 4 bases for V and 4 bases for J; bases not matched to a gene: 8. CDR3 length: 15 amino acids. The CDR3 DNA sequence: TGTGCCAGTAGTAAAACGGGACAGGGTTCATACGAGCAGTACTTC. Translation gives CASSKTGQGSYEQYF.

The CDR3 is CASSPLGWRGGLLSKKEQFF. The CDR3 DNA reads as TGTGCCAGCAGTCCGTTGGGGTGGCGAGGCGGACTCCTATCAAAGAAGGAGCAGTTCTTC. The rearrangement links TRBV28 to TRBJ2-1; D perhaps matches TRBD2 (5 bases). CDR1 and CDR2 from the germline V gene are MDHEN and SYDVKM. The CDR3 totals 20 residues. The V end was cut by 5 bases, the J end by 10 bases, with 36 bases between.

The V call is TRBV4-1, the J call TRBJ2-5; D is perhaps TRBD1 (7 bases). V dropped 8 bases and J dropped 3 bases, with 19 bases sitting between them. Germline V gene data show CDR1 as MGHRA and CDR2 as YSYEKL. The CDR3 consists of 15 residues. CDR3 region: CASAPGGQGKETQYF. CDR3 in DNA: TGCGCCAGCGCCCCAGGGGGGCAGGGGAAAGAGACCCAGTACTTC.

The J gene is TRBJ2-1, the V gene TRBV19; D is undetermined. Trimming removed 0 bases from V and 0 bases from J, with 6 bases in between. CDR3 length: 15 amino acids. The germline CDR1 and CDR2 sequences are LNHDA and SQIVND (reference sequence). CDR3 coding DNA: TGTGCCAGTAGTATAGACGCAGGCTCCTACAATGAGCAGTTCTTC. This translates into CASSIDAGSYNEQFF.

The gene calls are TRBV28 and TRBJ1-4; a weak D match, TRBD1 (5 bases). V was shortened by 5 bases and J by 11 bases, with 21 bases between the two germline ends. CDR3 length: 15 amino acids. Germline values: CDR1 MDHEN, CDR2 SYDVKM. CDR3 nucleotides: TGTGCCAGCAGTCCCCCTGGGGCAGGTTTGGAGAAACTGTTTTTT. Encoded protein: CASSPPGAGLEKLFF.

On this clone: Without the conserved terminal phenylalanine or tryptophan, this CDR3 likely stems from a read error. This CDR3 is CASRPLTGGATEAFL. The CDR3, as DNA: TGTGCCAGCAGGCCGCTAACAGGGGGCGCGACTGAAGCTTTCCTT. The J gene is TRBJ1-1, the V gene TRBV28; TRBD1 matches 9 bases. CDR3 length: 15 residues. Trimming at V came to 6 bases and at J to 5 bases, leaving 10 bases not matched to a gene. Germline lookup yields CDR1 MDHEN and CDR2 SYDVKM.

The CDR3 loop is CASSLDRQGIKNIQYF. The CDR3 DNA reads as TGTGCCAGCAGTTTAGACCGACAGGGAATCAAAAACATTCAGTACTTC. This chain connects TRBV28 to TRBJ2-4; 7 bases match TRBD1. Germline values: CDR1 MDHEN, CDR2 SYDVKM. V lost 2 bases and J lost 3; bases outside the gene matches: 7. The CDR3 is 16 residues long.

The chain carries TRBV28 and TRBJ2-1; D is unresolved. V was cut by 7 bases and J by 3 bases, with 4 bases left in between. The CDR3 runs to 11 residues. Per the germline V gene, CDR1 is MDHEN and CDR2 is SYDVKM. CDR3 sequence: CASTVYNEQFF. The CDR3 region has the DNA TGTGCCAGCACCGTCTACAATGAGCAGTTCTTC.

The chain combines TRBV6-5 with TRBJ2-7; D unclear. CDR3 length equals 12 residues. Germline V lookup: CDR1 MNHEY, CDR2 SVGAGI. The V end lost 9 bases, the J end lost 3 bases, and 12 bases lay between the germline ends. CDR3 sequence reads: CASGSPFYEQYF. The CDR3 nucleotides read TGTGCCAGTGGCAGTCCCTTCTACGAGCAGTACTTC.

The chain links TRBV5-1 to TRBJ2-1; 8 bases map to TRBD1. Germline V CDR1 and CDR2: SGHRS, YFSETQ. Trimming took 6 bases from V and 3 from J; bases not matched to a gene: 8. CDR3 size: 15 residues. The CDR3 protein is CASTSKGQDYNEQFF. CDR3 DNA sequence: TGCGCCAGCACCTCCAAGGGACAGGACTACAATGAGCAGTTCTTC.

V is TRBV14 and J is TRBJ1-4, with a possible D match to TRBD1 (5 bases). CDR3 size: 15 residues. Germline loops: CDR1 SGHDN, CDR2 FVKESK. Trimming left V 2 bases short and J 7 bases short, with 14 bases between. The CDR3 DNA reads as TGTGCCAGCAGCCAATGGGGGGTCGGAGGTGAAAAACTGTTTTTT. This gives the protein CASSQWGVGGEKLFF.

The rearrangement uses TRBV19 and TRBJ1-6; D possibly corresponds to TRBD1 (6 bases). Trimming took off 1 base at V and 8 bases at J, with 9 bases between the two ends. Germline V CDR1 and CDR2: LNHDA, SQIVND (reference sequence). This CDR3 has 14 residues. CDR3 nucleotides: TGTGCCAGTAGTATAGGCACAGGGTATTCACCCCTCCACTTT. It translates to CASSIGTGYSPLHF.

V gene TRBV2 combines with J gene TRBJ2-3; TRBD2 agrees at 12 bases. With V trimmed by 6 bases and J by 4 bases, 11 bases remained unmatched. Germline V lookup: CDR1 SNHLY, CDR2 FYNNEI. The CDR3 totals 17 residues. The chain's CDR3 is CASSSRRTSGTPDTQYF. Written as DNA, the CDR3 is TGTGCCAGCAGCTCCCGCCGGACTAGCGGGACGCCAGATACGCAGTATTTT.

The V call is TRBV28, the J call TRBJ1-4, with 9 bases matching TRBD1. Losses at the gene ends were 5 bases for V and 3 bases for J; bases not matched to a gene: 4. CDR3 length: 15 amino acids. Germline assignment: CDR1 MDHEN and CDR2 SYDVKM. As DNA, the CDR3 is TGTGCCAGCAGTCCCGGGGACAGGGCTAATGAAAAACTGTTTTTT. Translation gives CASSPGDRANEKLFF.